This T cell receptor (beta chain) was recorded in a study of CD8 T cells in Susac syndrome. Random-hexamer reverse transcription was applied to about 0.45 to 1 ug RNA. TCRdb itself ran the immunoSEQ multiplex PCR reads through MiXCR, one entry per CDR3 protein. The table includes about 83,000 distinct CDR3 sequences, roughly 95% detected once. The TCR was taken from a human donor with Susac syndrome. What was sequenced was CD8+ T cells from PBMCs.

The CDR3 here is CASSQMGETYTF. The DNA for the CDR3 is TGTGCCAGCAGCCAGATGGGGGAGACCTACACCTTC. The chain has TRBV14 and TRBJ1-2, with D perhaps TRBD1 (5 bases). The CDR3 has 12 amino acids. V lost 3 bases and J 10 bases, leaving 12 bases between the germline ends. The germline V gene has CDR1 SGHDN and CDR2 FVKESK.